The 15 T cell receptor beta chains reported below all come from one sample, sequenced in a study of blood T cell repertoires in COVID-19. Profiling relied on immunoSEQ multiplex PCR, and the TCRdb table lists in-frame clones only, not all of them. Among around 190,000 clones listed, roughly 84% were seen once. The material sequenced was peripheral blood. The receptors stem from an elderly woman with acute or convalescent COVID-19.

This chain connects TRBV3-1 (or the pseudogene TRBV3-2) to TRBJ1-1; tentative D call: TRBD1 (6 bases). CDR1 and CDR2 from the germline V gene are LGHDT and YNNKEL (reference sequence). Trimming stripped 6 bases from V and 3 bases from J, with 23 bases between. The CDR3 sequence is 17 residues long. The CDR3 sequence: CASRQKVGYKGDTEAFF. The CDR3 DNA reads as TGTGCCAGCAGGCAAAAGGTCGGGTATAAGGGGGACACTGAAGCTTTCTTT.

The rearrangement links TRBV7-9 to TRBJ1-4, with D uncertain. V was clipped by 2 bases and J by 4 bases, with 2 bases between them. There are 12 residues in the CDR3. CDR1 SEHNR and CDR2 FQNEAQ come from the germline V gene (reference sequence). CDR3 DNA: TGTGCCAGCAGCTTACATAATGAAAAACTGTTTTTT. As protein: CASSLHNEKLFF.

This chain uses TRBV10-2 with TRBJ1-1; 10 positions agree with TRBD1. After removal of 5 bases from V and 0 bases from J, the junction contained 6 bases not matched to a gene. This CDR3 comprises 16 residues. Germline V CDR1 and CDR2: WSHSY, SAAADI. CDR3 in amino acids: CASSLRDRGVNTEAFF. CDR3 in DNA: TGCGCCAGCAGTCTCCGGGACAGGGGCGTGAACACTGAAGCTTTCTTT.

V and J are TRBV18 and TRBJ2-3, with D possibly TRBD1 on 5 matching bases. CDR1 KGHSH and CDR2 LQKENI come from the germline V gene. The CDR3 length is 13 residues. The ends were cut back, 2 bases at V and 4 bases at J, with 7 bases in the middle. CDR3 nucleotides: TGTGCCAGCTCACCAGGGGCTCCAGATACGCAGTATTTT. Protein product: CASSPGAPDTQYF.

The J gene is TRBJ1-3, the V gene TRBV21-1; the table's D call TRBD1 went unverified against the DNA. TRBV21-1 is noted as a pseudogene. This CDR3 contains 20 residues. The CDR3 loop reads CASSKKRVKDRGPFGNTIYF. The CDR3 bases are TGTGCCAGCAGCAAAAAGAGGGTCAAAGACAGGGGACCTTTTGGAAACACCATATATTTT.

This chain uses TRBV5-4 with TRBJ1-1; 8 bases align to TRBD1. The CDR3 loop spans 14 amino acids. Trimming at V came to 4 bases and at J to 1 base, leaving 3 bases not matched to a gene. Germline loops: CDR1 SGHNT, CDR2 YYREEE (reference sequence). Here the CDR3 DNA reads TGTGCCAGCAGCAGCGGGACAGGGAACACTGAAGCTTTCTTT. It codes for CASSSGTGNTEAFF.

This clone was recorded once. This CDR3 is CASSLAITRGIYEQYF. The CDR3 DNA is TGTGCCAGCAGCTTAGCTATTACCAGGGGGATCTACGAGCAGTACTTC. This sequence joins TRBV11-2 and TRBJ2-7; 7 bases map to TRBD1. From germline, CDR1 is SGHAT and CDR2 FQNNGV. The V gene end was trimmed by 1 base and the J gene end by 3 bases; junction bases not matched to a gene: 9. The CDR3 spans 16 residues.

The CDR3 DNA is TGCGCCAGCAGGGTAGGGACAGTGATCTCTGGAAACACCATATATTTT. Translation: CASRVGTVISGNTIYF. The V call is TRBV5-1, the J call TRBJ1-3, with TRBD1 matching 7 bases. V shed 5 bases and J 0 bases; nucleotides not matched to a gene: 8. CDR1 is SGHRS, CDR2 YFSETQ, per germline. The CDR3 runs to 16 residues.

The chain has TRBV6-5 and TRBJ2-7; 11 bases line up with TRBD2. The CDR3 sequence is 14 residues long. J lost 10 bases, V lost 4 bases, and 9 bases had no gene match. Germline CDR1 MNHEY, CDR2 SVGAGI. CDR3 sequence: CASSSLSSGRPQYF. CDR3 in DNA: TGTGCCAGCAGTTCGCTCTCTAGCGGGAGGCCCCAGTACTTC.

This chain links TRBV19 with TRBJ1-2; D not certain. The CDR3 runs to 15 residues. V was pared by 1 base and J by 2 bases, with 11 bases between. Germline CDR1 is LNHDA and CDR2 is SQIVND (reference sequence). The CDR3 here is CASSIVSVSNYGYTF. CDR3 DNA sequence: TGTGCCAGTAGTATAGTATCGGTTTCGAACTATGGCTACACCTTC.

The chain carries TRBV6-1 and TRBJ1-1; TRBD1 is a possible D gene (5 bases). V shed 3 bases and J shed 0 bases, with 8 bases lying between them. The germline CDR1 and CDR2 sequences are MNHNS and SASEGT. The CDR3 has 14 amino acids. The CDR3 coding sequence is TGTGCCAGCAGTGACCCAGGGATGAACACTGAAGCTTTCTTT. Amino acid sequence: CASSDPGMNTEAFF.

The CDR3 nucleotides read TGTGCCAGCAGTCCCCGGGCGCCGGGGGAGACCCAGTACTTC. It is translated as CASSPRAPGETQYF. This chain joins TRBV28 and TRBJ2-5; tentative D call: TRBD2 (5 bases). The CDR3 has 14 residues. The germline V gene has CDR1 MDHEN and CDR2 SYDVKM. With 5 bases removed from V and 5 bases from J, the gap between germline ends came to 15 bases.

This rearrangement joins TRBV18 to TRBJ2-1; D is unresolved. V lost 3 bases, J lost 0 bases, and 9 bases lay in between. The germline CDR1 and CDR2 sequences are KGHSH and LQKENI. CDR3 length: 15 amino acids. CDR3 protein: CASSPYFGSYNEQFF. CDR3 nucleotides: TGTGCCAGCTCACCCTATTTTGGCTCCTACAATGAGCAGTTCTTC.

The chain has TRBV29-1 and TRBJ1-1; a weak D match, TRBD1 (6 bases). The CDR3 is 11 amino acids. V was trimmed by 7 bases and J by 1 base, leaving 7 bases between them. Per germline, CDR1 SQVTM and CDR2 ANQGSEA. The CDR3 sequence is CSAQGNTEAFF. In DNA form, the CDR3 reads TGCAGCGCACAGGGGAACACTGAAGCTTTCTTT.

This chain joins TRBV4-3 and TRBJ2-7; D gene uncertain. Per the germline V gene, CDR1 is LGHNA and CDR2 is YSLEER. The CDR3 is 13 residues long. The V end was cut by 0 bases, the J end by 5 bases, with 8 bases between. CDR3 protein: CASSQDYPDEQYF. Here the CDR3 DNA reads TGCGCCAGCAGCCAAGATTATCCGGACGAGCAGTACTTC.